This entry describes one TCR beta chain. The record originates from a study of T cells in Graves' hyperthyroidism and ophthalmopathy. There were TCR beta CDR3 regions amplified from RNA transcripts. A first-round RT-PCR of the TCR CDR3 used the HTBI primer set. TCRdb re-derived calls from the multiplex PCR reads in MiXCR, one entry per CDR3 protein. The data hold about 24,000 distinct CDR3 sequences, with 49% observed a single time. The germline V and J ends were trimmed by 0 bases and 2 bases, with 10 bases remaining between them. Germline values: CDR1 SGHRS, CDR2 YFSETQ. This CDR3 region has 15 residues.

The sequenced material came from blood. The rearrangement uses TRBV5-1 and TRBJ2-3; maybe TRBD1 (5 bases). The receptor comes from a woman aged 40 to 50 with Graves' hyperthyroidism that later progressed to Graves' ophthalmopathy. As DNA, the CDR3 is TGCGCCAGCAGCTTGGGGACAAGGCACACAGATACGCAGTATTTT. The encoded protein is CASSLGTRHTDTQYF.